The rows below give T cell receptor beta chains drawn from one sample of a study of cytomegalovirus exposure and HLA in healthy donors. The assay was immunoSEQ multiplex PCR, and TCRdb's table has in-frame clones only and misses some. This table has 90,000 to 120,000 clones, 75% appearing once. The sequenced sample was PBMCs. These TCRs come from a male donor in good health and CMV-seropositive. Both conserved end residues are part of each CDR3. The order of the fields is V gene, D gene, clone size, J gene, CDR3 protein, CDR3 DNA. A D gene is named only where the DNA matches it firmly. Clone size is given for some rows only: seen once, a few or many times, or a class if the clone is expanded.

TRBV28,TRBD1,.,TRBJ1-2,CASSRTGAQWYGYTF,TGTGCCAGCAGTCGGACAGGGGCCCAGTGGTATGGCTACACCTTC
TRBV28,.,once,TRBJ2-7,CASSFLGSSYEQYF,TGTGCCAGCAGTTTTCTAGGTAGCTCCTACGAGCAGTACTTC
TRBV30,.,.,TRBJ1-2,CAWSAAGTTYGYTF,TGTGCCTGGAGTGCAGCCGGGACAACCTATGGCTACACCTTC
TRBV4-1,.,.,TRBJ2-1,CASSQGQTYNEQFF,TGCGCCAGCAGCCAAGGACAGACCTACAATGAGCAGTTCTTC
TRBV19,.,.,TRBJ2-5,CASSPVAGQETQYF,TGTGCCAGTAGCCCCGTTGCGGGACAAGAGACCCAGTACTTC
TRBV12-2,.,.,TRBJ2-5,CASRLGASGEQETQYF,TGTGCAAGTCGCTTAGGGGCTAGCGGGGAACAAGAGACCCAGTACTTC
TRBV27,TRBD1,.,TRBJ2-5,CASRGTGNFVETQYF,TGTGCCAGCAGGGGGACAGGGAATTTTGTCGAGACCCAGTACTTC
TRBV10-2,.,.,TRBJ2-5,CASVQGGSGTQYF,TGCGCCAGCGTTCAGGGCGGTAGCGGGACCCAGTACTTC
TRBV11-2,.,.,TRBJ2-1,CASSLGGGDHNEQFF,TGTGCCAGCAGCTTAGGAGGGGGGGACCACAATGAGCAGTTCTTC
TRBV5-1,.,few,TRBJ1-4,CASSLAEGREKLFF,TGCGCCAGCAGCTTGGCGGAGGGTCGAGAAAAACTGTTTTTT